This TCR beta chain stems from a study of Graves' ophthalmopathy and Graves' hyperthyroidism. Amplification targeted the TCR beta CDR3 regions, with RNA transcripts as the source material. First-round RT-PCR employed HTBI primers, with a second-round multiplex PCR after it. MiXCR was run by TCRdb on the multiplex PCR reads, yielding one entry per CDR3 protein. This sample has about 210,000 distinct CDR3 sequences, with about 32% found just once. Ophthalmopathy in the donors was of moderate-to-severe activity, with CAS ≥3, NOSPECS ≥4 and duration under 3 months. Exclusion applied to patients with other autoimmune diseases, uncontrolled infections, pregnancy or lactation. Trimming cost V 4 bases and J 7 bases, with 17 bases left between them. This CDR3 contains 13 residues. Germline V CDR1 and CDR2: GTSNPN, SVGIG (reference sequence). This clonotype was observed many times.

The receptor was derived from a man between 45 and 60 years old with Graves' ophthalmopathy. Specimen: peripheral blood. The chain combines TRBV30 with TRBJ2-7, with a weak D call TRBD1 (7 bases). In DNA, the CDR3 is TGTGCCTGGATAACAGGGGTGACTAGGGAGCAGTACTTC. This gives the protein CAWITGVTREQYF.